The TCR beta chain described here comes from a study of Ad26.COV2.S vaccination and SARS-CoV-2 variants. Per germline, CDR1 SSHAT and CDR2 FNYEAQ (reference sequence). The CDR3 has 16 amino acids. The trim removed 1 base at V and 6 bases at J, leaving 4 bases unmatched. Repertoires were generated with immunoSEQ multiplex PCR, while TCRdb's copy carries only in-frame clones and drops some. The sample consists of around 340,000 clones, 80% to 90% of them appearing once. Treatment described: around 19 received Ad26.COV2.S at low or high dose, single or two shots; roughly five received placebo; per-sample allocation not given. Specimen acquisition occurred on day 63 following the initial vaccine or placebo injection.

The origin of this receptor is a person aged 18-65 years who received the Ad26.COV2.S COVID-19 vaccine or a placebo. The chain is built from TRBV7-7 and TRBJ2-1; 12 bases line up with TRBD2. Sequenced material: peripheral blood, taken in a trial of Ad26.COV2.S vaccine versus placebo. CDR3 amino acids: CASSLELAGGLNEQFF. Here the CDR3 DNA reads TGTGCCAGCAGCTTAGAACTAGCGGGAGGCCTCAATGAGCAGTTCTTC.